This TCR beta chain was sequenced in a study of blood T cell repertoires in COVID-19. Study background: The United States, Italy and Spain provided the acute and convalescent COVID-19 samples. In each case, the material was cDNA or gDNA derived from T cells, B-cell-depleted T cells, or PBMCs.

Trimming removed 0 bases from V and 0 bases from J, with 12 bases in between. The CDR3 runs to 16 residues. Germline V lookup: CDR1 SGHRS, CDR2 YFSETQ. Per the original data handling: Reference gene primer amplification yielded estimated nucleated cell counts. This table comes from immunoSEQ multiplex PCR, and its TCRdb copy is limited to in-frame clones, with some not included. V, J and clone size are those of that table, while D and trimming were read from the DNA. The repertoire holds a few hundred thousand clones, with approximately 85% as singletons. V is TRBV5-1 and J is TRBJ1-1; D unclear. Specimen: peripheral blood. The clonotype was recovered from a human donor in a cohort sampled during active COVID-19. Here the CDR3 DNA reads TGCGCCAGCAGCTTGGTGGCAGACAAAATGAACACTGAAGCTTTCTTT. Protein product: CASSLVADKMNTEAFF.